The 17 T cell receptor beta chains below were found in one sample sequenced in a study of cytomegalovirus exposure and HLA in healthy donors. Amplification used 60 Vbeta primers and 13 Jbeta primers. Generated by immunoSEQ multiplex PCR, the TCRdb table keeps only in-frame clones and is missing some. The sample shows over 150,000 clones, approximately 75% of them seen only once. The source material was PBMCs. The receptors were sampled from a man in his forties or fifties in good health and CMV-seropositive.

The chain links TRBV28 to TRBJ1-1; TRBD1 is a possible D gene (5 bases). Germline V CDR1 and CDR2: MDHEN, SYDVKM. V lost 5 bases to trimming and J lost 0 bases, with 7 bases between them. There are 13 residues in the CDR3. CDR3 region: CASSGHLNTEAFF. CDR3 in DNA: TGTGCCAGCAGTGGACACCTGAACACTGAAGCTTTCTTT.

The J gene is TRBJ1-6, the V gene TRBV7-6, with 7 positions matching TRBD1. The germline V gene has CDR1 SGHVS and CDR2 FNYEAQ. The length of the CDR3 is 13 residues. The trim removed 8 bases at V and 6 bases at J, leaving 4 bases unmatched. This chain's CDR3 is CASRDSRNSPLHF. The CDR3 DNA reads TGTGCCAGCCGGGACAGCCGTAATTCACCCCTCCACTTT.

This chain links TRBV20-1 with TRBJ1-2; 8 bases fit TRBD1. Germline lookup yields CDR1 DFQATT and CDR2 SNEGSKA (reference sequence). The CDR3 loop spans 10 amino acids. The junction had 8 bases not matched to a gene; V was cut back by 6 bases and J by 14 bases. CDR3 in amino acids: CSAQGARRTF. The CDR3 nucleotides are TGCAGTGCCCAGGGGGCCCGGAGGACCTTC.

The chain links TRBV29-1 to TRBJ2-7; possible D gene TRBD1, 5 bases. The length of the CDR3 is 12 residues. Germline CDR1 SQVTM, CDR2 ANQGSEA. Trimming removed 2 bases from V and 6 bases from J, with 11 bases in between. The CDR3 here is CSVEKTVGEQYF. Here the CDR3 DNA reads TGCAGCGTTGAAAAGACAGTGGGCGAGCAGTACTTC.

This chain connects TRBV6-5 to TRBJ1-1; 7 bases fit TRBD1. In germline, CDR1 is MNHEY, CDR2 SVGAGI. This CDR3 comprises 14 residues. V lost 2 bases to trimming and J lost 7 bases; unmatched junction nucleotides: 7. The CDR3 sequence: CASSYAGQIFEAFF. CDR3 nucleotide sequence: TGTGCCAGCAGTTACGCGGGACAGATTTTTGAAGCTTTCTTT.

This rearrangement joins TRBV7-6 to TRBJ2-5; 9 bases line up with TRBD2. This CDR3 has 17 amino acids. V was pared by 1 base and J by 5 bases, with 11 bases of the junction left unmatched. Germline CDR1 reads SGHVS; CDR2 reads FNYEAQ. CDR3 bases: TGTGCCAGCAGCTTAGTAGGAGTGCGGGGGGGCTTTGAGACCCAGTACTTC. Its translation: CASSLVGVRGGFETQYF.

The V call is TRBV28, the J call TRBJ1-1; 8 positions match TRBD1. Germline loops: CDR1 MDHEN, CDR2 SYDVKM. The CDR3 length is 15 residues. J gave up 5 bases and V 3 bases, and 8 bases lay outside the gene matches. CDR3 in DNA: TGTGCCAGCAGTTTGGAGGCAGGGGGCAATACTGAAGCTTTCTTT. Its translation is CASSLEAGGNTEAFF.

The V gene is TRBV5-1, the J gene TRBJ2-4, with D tentatively TRBD2 (5 bases). V was cut by 2 bases and J by 12 bases, with 15 bases left in between. The CDR3 length is 13 residues. Germline lookup yields CDR1 SGHRS and CDR2 YFSETQ. The DNA for the CDR3 is TGCGCCAGCAGCTTTACCGGGAATCCGACTCAGTACTTC. This encodes CASSFTGNPTQYF.

This sequence joins TRBV15 and TRBJ2-1, with D tentatively TRBD1 (5 bases). Trimming shortened V by 4 bases and J by 4 bases, and 8 bases separated the two germline ends. CDR1 is LNHNV, CDR2 YYDKDF, per germline (reference sequence). The CDR3 loop spans 13 amino acids. CDR3 coding DNA: TGTGCCACCAGCAAGACAGAGTACAATGAGCAGTTCTTC. Amino acids: CATSKTEYNEQFF. The whole variable domain, filled in from reference TRBV15 and TRBJ2-1, reads DAMVIQNPRYQVTQFGKPVTLSCSQTLNHNVMYWYQQKSSQAPKLLFHYYDKDFNNEADTPDNFQSRRPNTSFCFLDIRSPGLGDTAMYLCATSKTEYNEQFFGPGTRLTVL.

This chain joins TRBV11-2 and TRBJ2-7; possibly TRBD2 for D (6 bases). CDR3 length: 14 residues. Germline V CDR1 and CDR2: SGHAT, FQNNGV. V was clipped by 3 bases and J by 0 bases, with 9 bases between them. CDR3 coding DNA: TGTGCCAGCAGCTTCAGCGGGTCCTCCTACGAGCAGTACTTC. Encoded protein: CASSFSGSSYEQYF.

There are a few counts of this clone. The chain couples TRBV6-4 to TRBJ2-7; TRBD1 matches at 8 bases. Looked up from germline, CDR1 is MRHNA and CDR2 is SNTAGT. Trimming removed 8 bases from V and 4 bases from J; junction bases left unmatched: 7. The CDR3 consists of 13 residues. DNA of the CDR3: TGTGCCAGCGCGAAACAGGGGGGATACGAGCAGTACTTC. Amino acid sequence: CASAKQGGYEQYF.

This clone has more than one count but fewer than ten. The rearrangement joins TRBV7-2 to TRBJ2-7, with 8 bases that match TRBD2. V was pared by 3 bases and J by 3 bases, with 7 bases of the junction left unmatched. The germline V gene encodes CDR1 SGHTA and CDR2 FQGNSA. The CDR3 length is 15 residues. In DNA, the CDR3 is TGTGCCAGCAGCTTCGGGGCGCTAGCGGGCTACGAGCAGTACTTC. Residues: CASSFGALAGYEQYF.

The sample holds a few counts of this clone. V gene TRBV7-8 combines with J gene TRBJ2-6, with D possibly being TRBD1 (5 bases). CDR3 length equals 18 residues. Trimming removed 5 bases at V and 0 bases at J, with 17 bases between. CDR1 SGHVS and CDR2 FQNEAQ come from the germline V gene. This CDR3 reads CASSTPLGPASGANVLTF. The CDR3, as DNA: TGTGCCAGCAGCACCCCGTTGGGGCCAGCCTCTGGGGCCAACGTCCTGACTTTC.

The chain carries TRBV28 and TRBJ2-5; 10 nucleotides agree with TRBD2. The V and J ends lost 9 bases and 0 bases, in that order; junction bases with no gene match: 4. CDR1 MDHEN and CDR2 SYDVKM come from the germline V gene. CDR3 size: 14 residues. CDR3 in DNA: TGTGCCAGTGGGACTAGCGAGTACCAAGAGACCCAGTACTTC. Its protein is CASGTSEYQETQYF.

This clone was picked up a small number of times. The V gene is TRBV28, the J gene TRBJ1-2, with 11 bases identical to TRBD1. Trimming cost V 6 bases and J 5 bases; bases outside gene matches: 11. CDR3 length: 16 residues. Germline CDR1 is MDHEN and CDR2 is SYDVKM. The CDR3 region is CASRESGTGGGYGYTF. The CDR3 nucleotides read TGTGCCAGCAGGGAATCCGGGACAGGGGGGGGATATGGCTACACCTTC.

This sequence joins TRBV10-3 and TRBJ1-3; 8 nucleotides agree with TRBD1. CDR1 ENHRY and CDR2 SYGVKD come from the germline V gene. The CDR3 has 15 residues. V lost 4 bases, J lost 0 bases, and 2 bases stayed unmatched. The DNA for the CDR3 is TGTGCCATCAGTGGTGGACAGGGCTCTGGAAACACCATATATTTT. Residues: CAISGGQGSGNTIYF.

The V call is TRBV4-3, the J call TRBJ1-1; no clear D gene. The CDR3 sequence is 15 residues long. The V and J ends lost 5 bases and 1 base respectively, with 14 bases between them. The germline V gene encodes CDR1 LGHNA and CDR2 YSLEER. CDR3 coding DNA: TGCGCCAGCAGCTCAACCCCGAAGCCGAACACTGAAGCTTTCTTT. This sequence encodes CASSSTPKPNTEAFF.